A single T cell receptor beta chain is shown here with its context. Its antigen is unknown. This sample was taken from a study of cytomegalovirus exposure and HLA in healthy donors. Study-wide points: Previous analysis showed most TCR beta V segments were productive about 90% or about 30% of the time. For TCR beta chains, V- and J-gene trimming was later linked to a missense DCLRE1C variant. The investigators catalogued 164 TCR beta chains as cytomegalovirus-associated. TCR beta sequences numbering under 20,000 were associated with HLA alleles at 0.05 false discovery rate in a later analysis.

Germline V gene data show CDR1 as MNHNS and CDR2 as SASEGT. V was pared by 3 bases and J by 4 bases, with 11 bases of the junction left unmatched. This CDR3 is built from 16 residues. It was with 60 Vbeta and 13 Jbeta primers that the PCR ran. The data were produced by immunoSEQ multiplex PCR, yet TCRdb's version contains in-frame clones alone and is incomplete. The sample holds 90,000 to 150,000 clones, over 75% seen once. Sequenced input: PBMCs. The TCR sequence derives from a man aged 40-49 years in good health and CMV-seronegative. The V gene is TRBV6-1, the J gene TRBJ1-2; 7 bases map to TRBD1. CDR3 sequence (DNA): TGTGCCAGCAGTGACCACTCAACAGGGGTCGGCTATGGCTACACCTTC. It is translated as CASSDHSTGVGYGYTF.